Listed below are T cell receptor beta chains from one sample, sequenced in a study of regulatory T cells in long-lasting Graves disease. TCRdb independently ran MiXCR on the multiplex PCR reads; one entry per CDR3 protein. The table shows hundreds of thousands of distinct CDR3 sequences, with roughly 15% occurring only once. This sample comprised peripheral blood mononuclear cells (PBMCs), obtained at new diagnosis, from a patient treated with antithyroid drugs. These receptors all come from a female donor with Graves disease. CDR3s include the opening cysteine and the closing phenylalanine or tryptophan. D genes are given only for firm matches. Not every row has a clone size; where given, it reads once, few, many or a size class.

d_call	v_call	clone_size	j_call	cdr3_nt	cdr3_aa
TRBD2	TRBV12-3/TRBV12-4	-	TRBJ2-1	TGTGCCAGCAGGGGCCCCGGGACTATCTACAATGAGCAGTTCTTC	CASRGPGTIYNEQFF
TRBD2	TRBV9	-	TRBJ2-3	TGTGCCAGCAGCGGCCGGACTAGCGGGGGGACAACAGATACGCAGTATTTT	CASSGRTSGGTTDTQYF
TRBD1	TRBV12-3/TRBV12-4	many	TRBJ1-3	TGTGCCAGCAGTTTAGACCGGACAGGGCCTCGGAACACCATATATTTT	CASSLDRTGPRNTIYF
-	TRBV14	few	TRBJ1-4	TGTGCCAGCAGCCAAGAATGGACACCCCATGAAAAACTGTTTTTT	CASSQEWTPHEKLFF
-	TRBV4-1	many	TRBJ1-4	TGCGCCAGCAGCCGGACAGTCGGGAATGAAAAACTGTTTTTT	CASSRTVGNEKLFF
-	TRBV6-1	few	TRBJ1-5	TGTGCCAGCAGGTTAACAGGGTTTACAGGACAGCCCCAGCATTTT	CASRLTGFTGQPQHF
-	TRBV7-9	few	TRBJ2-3	TGTGCCAGCAGCCCAATGGGCGGCACAGATACGCAGTATTTT	CASSPMGGTDTQYF
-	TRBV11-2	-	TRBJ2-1	TGTGCCAGCAGCTTAGAGGGGGGATGGACCTACAATGAGCAGTTCTTC	CASSLEGGWTYNEQFF
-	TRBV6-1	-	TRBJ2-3	TGTGCCAGCAGCTGGGGGCTTACGGGGGGTTCCTCTTCTAGCACAGATACGCAGTATTTT	CASSWGLTGGSSSSTDTQYF
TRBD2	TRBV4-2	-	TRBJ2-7	TGTGCCAGCAGCCAAGATCCTAGCGGTCGCGGCTACGAGCAGTACTTC	CASSQDPSGRGYEQYF
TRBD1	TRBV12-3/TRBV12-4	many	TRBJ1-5	TGTGCCAGCAGTCAGGGTGGCGGGACAGGGGTATCAAGGCCCCAGCATTTT	CASSQGGGTGVSRPQHF
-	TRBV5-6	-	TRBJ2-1	TGTGCCAGCAGCTTGGCCAGGGTTACGTTCTTC	CASSLARVTFF
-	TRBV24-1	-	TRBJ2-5	TGTGCCACCAGTGATTCCAAGGAGGGGGCGGGGGAGACCCAGTACTTC	CATSDSKEGAGETQYF
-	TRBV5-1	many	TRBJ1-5	TGCGCCAGCAGCCGCGGGTACGGTGAATTACAGCATTTT	CASSRGYGELQHF
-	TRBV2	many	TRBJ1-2	TGTGCCAGCAGACCCGGACGGCTAACACCAAACTATGGCTACACCTTC	CASRPGRLTPNYGYTF
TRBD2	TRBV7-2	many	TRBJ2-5	TGTGCCAGCACTACCGGGGGGGCGGTTCGGGAGACCCAGTACTTC	CASTTGGAVRETQYF
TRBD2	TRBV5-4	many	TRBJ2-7	TGTGCCAGCAGCTTGGACTCCACCGGGACTAGCGGCATGTACTCCTACGAGCAGTACTTC	CASSLDSTGTSGMYSYEQYF
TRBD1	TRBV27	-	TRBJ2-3	TGTGCCAGCAGTTTCTGGACAGGGGATAACACATATACGCAGTATTTT	CASSFWTGDNTYTQYF
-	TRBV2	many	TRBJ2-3	TGTGCCAGCAGAACATACACAGATACGCAGTATTTT	CASRTYTDTQYF
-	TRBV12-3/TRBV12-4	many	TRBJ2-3	TGTGCCAGCAGCACAAGGGGACGGCGGTCGGAAGGTAGCACAGATACGCAGTATTTT	CASSTRGRRSEGSTDTQYF
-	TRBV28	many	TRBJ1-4	TGTGCCAGCAGTTTCTATGGAGAGGGATCTGCAACTAATGAAAAACTGTTTTTT	CASSFYGEGSATNEKLFF
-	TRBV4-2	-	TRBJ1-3	TGTGCCAGCAGCCATGATAGGGGCTTGACTGGAAACACCATATATTTT	CASSHDRGLTGNTIYF
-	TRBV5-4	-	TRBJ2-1	TGTGCCAGCAGCTTGGCCGAGGTTCGAGGCAATGAGCAGTTCTTC	CASSLAEVRGNEQFF
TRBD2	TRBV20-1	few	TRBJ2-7	TGCAGTGCTCAACTAGCGGGATCCTACGAGCAGTACTTC	CSAQLAGSYEQYF
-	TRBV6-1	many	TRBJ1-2	TGTGCCAGCACCAACGAGGGTCCTCAATTAAACTATGGCTACACCTTC	CASTNEGPQLNYGYTF
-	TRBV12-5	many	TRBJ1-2	TGTGCTAGTGCTCCAGGTCAGAACTATGGCTACACCTTC	CASAPGQNYGYTF
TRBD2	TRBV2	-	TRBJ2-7	TGTGCCACCAAGATGAGGGAGGGAGCCTACGAGCAGTACTTC	CATKMREGAYEQYF
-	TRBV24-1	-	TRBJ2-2	TGTGCCACCAGACCCACGGGGGCACAGAACACCAGGGAGCTGTTTTTT	CATRPTGAQNTRELFF
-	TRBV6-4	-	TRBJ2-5	TGTGCCAGCAGTGAAGCCCGGACCCAGTACTTC	CASSEARTQYF
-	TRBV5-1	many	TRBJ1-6	TGCGCCAGCACTAAACAGGATAATAATTCACCCCTCCACTTT	CASTKQDNNSPLHF
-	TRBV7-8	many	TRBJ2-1	TGTGCCAGCACCACACGGGGAGGCGGGTCCTACAATGAGCAGTTCTTC	CASTTRGGGSYNEQFF